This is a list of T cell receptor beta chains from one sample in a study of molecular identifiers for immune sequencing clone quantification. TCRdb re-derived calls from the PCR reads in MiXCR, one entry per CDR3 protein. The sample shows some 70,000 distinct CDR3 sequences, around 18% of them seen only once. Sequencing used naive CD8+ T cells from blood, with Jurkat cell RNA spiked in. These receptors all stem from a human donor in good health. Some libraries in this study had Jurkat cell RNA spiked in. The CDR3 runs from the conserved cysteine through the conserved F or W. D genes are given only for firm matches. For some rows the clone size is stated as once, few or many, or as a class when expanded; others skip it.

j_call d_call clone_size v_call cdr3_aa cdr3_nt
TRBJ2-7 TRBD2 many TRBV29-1 CSVRRLGGYEQYF TGCAGCGTCCGGCGGTTGGGGGGGTACGAGCAGTACTTC
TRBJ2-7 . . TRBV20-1 CSAPPGISPYEQYF TGCAGTGCTCCACCGGGAATATCTCCCTACGAGCAGTACTTC
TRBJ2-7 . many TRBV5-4 CASSWGQYEQYF TGTGCCAGCAGCTGGGGGCAGTACGAGCAGTACTTC
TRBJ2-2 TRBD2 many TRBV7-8 CASSFLSGSVGGELFF TGTGCCAGCAGCTTCCTGAGCGGGAGCGTGGGCGGGGAGCTGTTTTTT
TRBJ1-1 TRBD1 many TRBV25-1 CASSRQGHTEAFF TGTGCCAGCTCCAGACAGGGCCACACTGAAGCTTTCTTT
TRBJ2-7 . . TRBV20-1 CSARTPLSYEQYF TGCAGTGCTAGGACTCCACTTTCCTACGAGCAGTACTTC
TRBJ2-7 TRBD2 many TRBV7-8 CASSFGTSGRGSEQYF TGTGCCAGCAGCTTCGGTACTAGCGGGAGGGGATCGGAGCAGTACTTC
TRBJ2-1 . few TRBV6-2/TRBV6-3 CASSYAAEQSF TGTGCCAGCAGTTACGCGGCGGAGCAGTCCTTC
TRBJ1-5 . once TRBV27 CVSSPHGAGYRNQPQHF TGTGTCAGCAGTCCTCATGGGGCAGGGTATCGAAATCAGCCCCAGCATTTT
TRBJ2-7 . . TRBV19 CASATGLLYEQYF TGTGCCAGCGCCACGGGACTTCTCTACGAGCAGTACTTC
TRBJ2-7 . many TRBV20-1 CSARDQVLTGSSYEQYF TGCAGTGCTAGAGATCAGGTCTTGACAGGAAGCTCCTACGAGCAGTACTTC
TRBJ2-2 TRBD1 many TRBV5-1 CASSLRSRGQGSGELFF TGCGCCAGCAGCTTGAGGTCGCGCGGACAGGGGTCCGGGGAGCTGTTTTTT
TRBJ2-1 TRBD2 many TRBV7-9 CASSPPGGYNEQFF TGTGCCAGCAGCCCACCGGGAGGCTACAATGAGCAGTTCTTC
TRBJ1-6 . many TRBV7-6 CASSSGPSEPSPYNSPLHF TGTGCCAGCAGCTCGGGGCCATCGGAGCCTAGCCCCTATAATTCACCCCTCCACTTT
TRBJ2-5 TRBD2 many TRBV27 CASSTTSGRPGDGTQYF TGTGCCAGCAGCACAACTAGCGGGAGGCCGGGGGATGGGACCCAGTACTTC
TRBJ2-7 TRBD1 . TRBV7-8 CASSHGTDLIYEQYF TGTGCCAGCAGCCATGGGACAGATCTAATCTACGAGCAGTACTTC
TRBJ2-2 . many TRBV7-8 CASSLGLWAENTGELFF TGTGCCAGCAGCTTAGGGCTTTGGGCGGAGAACACCGGGGAGCTGTTTTTT
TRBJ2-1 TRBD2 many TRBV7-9 CASSEGLAGEYRYNEQFF TGTGCCAGCAGCGAGGGACTAGCGGGGGAGTATCGTTACAATGAGCAGTTCTTC
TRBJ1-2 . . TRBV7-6 CASSPTMGDGYTF TGTGCCAGCAGCCCCACGATGGGGGATGGCTACACCTTC
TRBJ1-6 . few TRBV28 CASLTRSSYNSPLHF TGTGCCAGCCTTACTAGGAGCTCCTATAATTCACCCCTCCACTTT
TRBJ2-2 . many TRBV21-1 CASSKQGQGNTGELFF TGTGCCAGCAGCAAACAGGGACAGGGGAACACCGGGGAGCTGTTTTTT
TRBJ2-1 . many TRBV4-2 CASSQDPPTGSYNEQFF TGTGCCAGCAGCCAGGACCCTCCGACAGGCTCCTACAATGAGCAGTTCTTC
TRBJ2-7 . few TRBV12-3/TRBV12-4 CASSLSPSEQYF TGTGCCAGCAGTTTATCACCGAGCGAGCAGTACTTC
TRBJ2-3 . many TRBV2 CASSEALITGSSTDTQYF TGTGCCAGCAGTGAAGCGCTCATTACAGGGTCTAGCACAGATACGCAGTATTTT
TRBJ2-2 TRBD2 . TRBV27 CAGEPGLNTGELFF TGTGCCGGCGAACCGGGACTAAACACCGGGGAGCTGTTTTTT
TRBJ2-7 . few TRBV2 CASSGLGSSYEQYF TGTGCCAGCAGTGGTCTCGGCAGCTCCTACGAGCAGTACTTC
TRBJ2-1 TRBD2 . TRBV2 CASTGTSGYNEQFF TGTGCCAGCACCGGGACTAGCGGTTACAATGAGCAGTTCTTC
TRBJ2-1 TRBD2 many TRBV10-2 CASSAGLNEQFF TGCGCCAGCAGTGCGGGACTAAACGAGCAGTTCTTC
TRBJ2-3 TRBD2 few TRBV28 CVSSLYGGGVVDTQYF TGTGTCAGCAGTTTATATGGGGGAGGGGTTGTAGATACGCAGTATTTT
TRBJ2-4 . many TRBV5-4 CASSPPDLNIQYF TGTGCCAGCAGCCCACCCGACTTGAACATTCAGTACTTC
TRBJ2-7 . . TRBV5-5 CASSSPGQTPNPYEQYF TGTGCCAGCAGCTCCCCCGGACAGACTCCAAACCCCTACGAGCAGTACTTC
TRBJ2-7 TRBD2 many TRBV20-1 CSARLAGGLGDEQYF TGCAGTGCTAGGCTCGCGGGGGGGCTGGGGGACGAGCAGTACTTC
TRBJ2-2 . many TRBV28 CATNAGISDGTGELFF TGTGCCACGAACGCAGGGATTTCGGACGGCACCGGGGAGCTGTTTTTT
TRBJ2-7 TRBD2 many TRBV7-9 CASSSNGGSYEQYF TGTGCCAGCAGCTCAAACGGCGGGAGCTACGAGCAGTACTTC
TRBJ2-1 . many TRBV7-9 CASSLSVAGRGRTTDEQFF TGTGCCAGCAGCTTAAGTGTGGCGGGGAGAGGCAGGACCACGGATGAGCAGTTCTTC
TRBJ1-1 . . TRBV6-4 CASRALPERGPNTEAFF TGTGCCAGCAGGGCCCTACCCGAACGGGGCCCGAACACTGAAGCTTTCTTT
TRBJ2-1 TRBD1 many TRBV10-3 CAISEKGQGSYNEQFF TGTGCCATCAGTGAGAAAGGACAGGGTTCATACAATGAGCAGTTCTTC